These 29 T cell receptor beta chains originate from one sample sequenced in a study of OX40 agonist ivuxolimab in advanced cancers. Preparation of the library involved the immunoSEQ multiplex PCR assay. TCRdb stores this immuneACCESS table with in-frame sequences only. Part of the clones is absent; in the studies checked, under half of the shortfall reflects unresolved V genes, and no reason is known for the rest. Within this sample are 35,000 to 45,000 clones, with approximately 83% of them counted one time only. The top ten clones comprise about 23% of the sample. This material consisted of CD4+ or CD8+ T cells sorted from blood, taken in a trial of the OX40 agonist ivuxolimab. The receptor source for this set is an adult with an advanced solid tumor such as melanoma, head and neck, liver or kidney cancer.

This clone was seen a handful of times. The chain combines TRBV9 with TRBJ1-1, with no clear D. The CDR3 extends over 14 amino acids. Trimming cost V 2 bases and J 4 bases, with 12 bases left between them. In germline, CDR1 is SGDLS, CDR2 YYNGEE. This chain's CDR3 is CASSVAKGGTEAFF. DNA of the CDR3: TGTGCCAGCAGCGTCGCCAAAGGCGGCACTGAAGCTTTCTTT.

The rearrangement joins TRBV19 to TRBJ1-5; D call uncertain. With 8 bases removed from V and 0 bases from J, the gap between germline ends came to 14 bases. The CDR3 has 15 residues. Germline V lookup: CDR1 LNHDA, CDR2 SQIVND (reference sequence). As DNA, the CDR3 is TGTGCCAGTGAGTCAGTGACAAATAGCAATCAGCCCCAGCATTTT. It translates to CASESVTNSNQPQHF.

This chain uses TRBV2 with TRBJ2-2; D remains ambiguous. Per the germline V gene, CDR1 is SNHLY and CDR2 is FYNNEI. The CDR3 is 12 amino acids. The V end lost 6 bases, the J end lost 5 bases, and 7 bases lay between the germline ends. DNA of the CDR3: TGTGCCAGCAGGAAGACGACCGGGGAGCTGTTTTTT. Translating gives CASRKTTGELFF.

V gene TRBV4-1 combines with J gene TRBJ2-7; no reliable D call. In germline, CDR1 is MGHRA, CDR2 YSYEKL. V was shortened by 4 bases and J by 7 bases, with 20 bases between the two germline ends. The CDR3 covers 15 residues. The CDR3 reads CASSLLGQDAREQYF. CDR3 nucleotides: TGCGCCAGCAGCCTTCTGGGCCAGGATGCCCGTGAGCAGTACTTC.

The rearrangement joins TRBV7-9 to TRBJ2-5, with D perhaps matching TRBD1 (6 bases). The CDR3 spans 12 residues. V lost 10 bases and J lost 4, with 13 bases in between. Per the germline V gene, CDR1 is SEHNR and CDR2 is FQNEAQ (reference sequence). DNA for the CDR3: TGTGCCAACACAGGGAATAGAGAGACCCAGTACTTC. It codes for CANTGNRETQYF.

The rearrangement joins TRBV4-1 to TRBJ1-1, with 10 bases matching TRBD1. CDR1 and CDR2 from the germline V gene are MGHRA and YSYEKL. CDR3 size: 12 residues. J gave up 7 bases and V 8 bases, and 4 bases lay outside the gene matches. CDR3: CASGWTGGEAFF. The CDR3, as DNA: TGCGCCAGCGGGTGGACAGGGGGTGAAGCTTTCTTT.

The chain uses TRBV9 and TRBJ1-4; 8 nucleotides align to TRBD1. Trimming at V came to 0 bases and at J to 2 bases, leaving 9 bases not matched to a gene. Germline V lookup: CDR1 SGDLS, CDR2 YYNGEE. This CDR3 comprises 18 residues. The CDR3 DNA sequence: TGTGCCAGCAGCGTAGCTGGGGCAGGGGGCTTGACTAATGAAAAACTGTTTTTT. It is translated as CASSVAGAGGLTNEKLFF.

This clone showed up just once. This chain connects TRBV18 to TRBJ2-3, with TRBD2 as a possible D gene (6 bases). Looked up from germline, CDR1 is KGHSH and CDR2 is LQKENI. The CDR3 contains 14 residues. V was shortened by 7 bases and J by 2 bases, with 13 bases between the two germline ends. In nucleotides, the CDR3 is TGTGCCAGCTTCCGGGGGTCGCTCACAGATACGCAGTATTTT. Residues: CASFRGSLTDTQYF.

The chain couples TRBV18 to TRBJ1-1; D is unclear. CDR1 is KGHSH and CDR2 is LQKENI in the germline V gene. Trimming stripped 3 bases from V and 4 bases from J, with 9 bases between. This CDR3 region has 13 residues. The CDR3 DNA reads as TGTGCCAGCTCACCTTCGCGGAGCACTGAAGCTTTCTTT. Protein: CASSPSRSTEAFF.

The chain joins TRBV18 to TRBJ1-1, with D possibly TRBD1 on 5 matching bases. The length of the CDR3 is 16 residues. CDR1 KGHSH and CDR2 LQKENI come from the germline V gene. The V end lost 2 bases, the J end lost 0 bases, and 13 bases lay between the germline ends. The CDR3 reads CASSPRQGNMNTEAFF. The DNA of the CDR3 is TGTGCCAGCTCACCAAGGCAGGGAAACATGAACACTGAAGCTTTCTTT.

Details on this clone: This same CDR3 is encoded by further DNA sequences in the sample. CDR3: CASSRDYQETQYF. Written as DNA, the CDR3 is TGCGCCAGCAGCCGCGACTACCAAGAGACCCAGTACTTC. The chain recombines TRBV5-1 with TRBJ2-5; D not certain. The germline gives CDR1 SGHRS, CDR2 YFSETQ. Trimming took off 4 bases at V and 0 bases at J, with 7 bases between the two ends. The CDR3 runs to 13 residues.

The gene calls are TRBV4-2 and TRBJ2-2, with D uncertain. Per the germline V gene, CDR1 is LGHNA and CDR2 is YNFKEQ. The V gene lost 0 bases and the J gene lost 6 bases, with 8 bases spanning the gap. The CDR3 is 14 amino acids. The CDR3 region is CASSQEEISGELFF. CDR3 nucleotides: TGTGCCAGCAGCCAAGAGGAGATTTCCGGGGAGCTGTTTTTT.

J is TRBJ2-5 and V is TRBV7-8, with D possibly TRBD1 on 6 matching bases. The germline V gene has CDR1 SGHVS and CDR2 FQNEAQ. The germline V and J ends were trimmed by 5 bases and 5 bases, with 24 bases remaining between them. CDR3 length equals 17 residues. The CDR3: CASSQGITRGLRETQYF. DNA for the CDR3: TGTGCCAGCAGCCAGGGTATCACCAGGGGCCTTCGGGAGACCCAGTACTTC. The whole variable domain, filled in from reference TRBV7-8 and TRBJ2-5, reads GAGVSQSPRYKVAKRGQDVALRCDPISGHVSLFWYQQALGQGPEFLTYFQNEAQLDKSGLPSDRFFAERPEGSVSTLKIQRTQQEDSAVYLCASSQGITRGLRETQYFGPGTRLLVL.

CDR3 region: CASSDRPDSSYNEQFF. The CDR3, as DNA: TGTGCCAGCTCGGATCGACCTGATTCCTCCTACAATGAGCAGTTCTTC. J is TRBJ2-1 and V is TRBV6-4; D not resolved. This CDR3 contains 16 residues. Between the trimmed V and J ends, which lost 8 bases and 0 bases, there was a span of 17 bases. Germline values: CDR1 MRHNA, CDR2 SNTAGT.

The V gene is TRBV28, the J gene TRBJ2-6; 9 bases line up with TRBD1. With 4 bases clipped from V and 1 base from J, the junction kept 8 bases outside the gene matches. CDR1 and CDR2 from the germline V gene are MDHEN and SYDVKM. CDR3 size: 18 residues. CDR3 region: CASSYRDRDRSGANVLTF. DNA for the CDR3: TGTGCCAGCAGTTACCGGGACAGGGATAGATCTGGGGCCAACGTCCTGACTTTC.

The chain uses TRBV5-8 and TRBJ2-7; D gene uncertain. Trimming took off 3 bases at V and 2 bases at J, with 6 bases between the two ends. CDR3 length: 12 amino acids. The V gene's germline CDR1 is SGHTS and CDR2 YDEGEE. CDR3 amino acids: CASSWSPYEQYF. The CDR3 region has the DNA TGTGCCAGCAGCTGGTCCCCCTACGAGCAGTACTTC.

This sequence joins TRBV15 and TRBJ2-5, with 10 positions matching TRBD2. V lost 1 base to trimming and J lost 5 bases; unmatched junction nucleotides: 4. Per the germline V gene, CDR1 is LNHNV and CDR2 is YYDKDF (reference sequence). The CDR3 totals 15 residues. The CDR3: CATSRGSGGAETQYF. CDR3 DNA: TGTGCCACCAGCAGAGGAAGCGGGGGGGCGGAGACCCAGTACTTC.

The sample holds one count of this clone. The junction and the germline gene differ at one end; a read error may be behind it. The CDR3 reads CASSLGREGSYNEQFF. The DNA for the CDR3 is TGTGCTAGCAGCTTAGGGAGGGAGGGTTCCTACAATGAGCAGTTCTTC. The rearrangement uses TRBV7-7 and TRBJ2-1; TRBD2 matches at 7 bases. In germline, CDR1 is SSHAT, CDR2 FNYEAQ (reference sequence). This CDR3 is 16 amino acids long.

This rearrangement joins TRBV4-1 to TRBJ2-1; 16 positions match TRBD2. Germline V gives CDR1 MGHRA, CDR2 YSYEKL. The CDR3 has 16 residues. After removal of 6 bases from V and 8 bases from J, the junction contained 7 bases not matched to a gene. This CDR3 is CASSESGTSGGDEQFF. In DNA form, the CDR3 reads TGCGCCAGCAGTGAATCCGGGACTAGCGGGGGGGATGAGCAGTTCTTC.

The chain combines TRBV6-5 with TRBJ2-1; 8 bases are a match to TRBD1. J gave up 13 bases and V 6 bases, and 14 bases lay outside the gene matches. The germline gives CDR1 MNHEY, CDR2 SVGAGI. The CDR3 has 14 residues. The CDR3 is CASRTGTGRVEQFF. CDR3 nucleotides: TGTGCCAGCAGAACAGGGACAGGCCGGGTCGAACAGTTCTTC.

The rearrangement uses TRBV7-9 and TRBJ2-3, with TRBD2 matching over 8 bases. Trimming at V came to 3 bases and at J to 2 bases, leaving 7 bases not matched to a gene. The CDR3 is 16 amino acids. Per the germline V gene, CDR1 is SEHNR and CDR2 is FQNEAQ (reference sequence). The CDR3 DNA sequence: TGTGCCAGCAGCTTCCTACTAGCGGAGAACACAGATACGCAGTATTTT. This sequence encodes CASSFLLAENTDTQYF.

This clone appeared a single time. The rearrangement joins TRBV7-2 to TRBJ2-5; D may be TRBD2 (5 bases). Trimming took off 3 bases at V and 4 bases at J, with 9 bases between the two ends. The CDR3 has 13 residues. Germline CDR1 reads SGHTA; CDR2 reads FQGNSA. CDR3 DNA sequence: TGTGCCAGCAGCTTCGGGGTGCGAGAGACCCAGTACTTC. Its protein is CASSFGVRETQYF.

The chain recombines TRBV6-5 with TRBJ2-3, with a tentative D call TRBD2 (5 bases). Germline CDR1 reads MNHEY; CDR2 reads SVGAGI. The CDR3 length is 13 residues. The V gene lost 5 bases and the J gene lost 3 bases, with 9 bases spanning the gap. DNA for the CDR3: TGTGCCAGCAGTGGACTTCCGACAGATACGCAGTATTTT. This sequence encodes CASSGLPTDTQYF.

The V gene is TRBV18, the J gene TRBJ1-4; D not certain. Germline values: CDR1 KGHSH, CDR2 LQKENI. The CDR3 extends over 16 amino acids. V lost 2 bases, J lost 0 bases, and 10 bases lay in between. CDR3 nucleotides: TGTGCCAGCTCACCATTAGCACCCGCAACTAATGAAAAACTGTTTTTT. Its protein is CASSPLAPATNEKLFF.

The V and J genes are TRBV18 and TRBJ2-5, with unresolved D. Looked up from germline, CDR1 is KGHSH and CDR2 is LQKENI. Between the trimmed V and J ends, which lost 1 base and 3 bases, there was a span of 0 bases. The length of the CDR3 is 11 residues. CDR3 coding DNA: TGTGCCAGCTCACCACAAGAGACCCAGTACTTC. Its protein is CASSPQETQYF.

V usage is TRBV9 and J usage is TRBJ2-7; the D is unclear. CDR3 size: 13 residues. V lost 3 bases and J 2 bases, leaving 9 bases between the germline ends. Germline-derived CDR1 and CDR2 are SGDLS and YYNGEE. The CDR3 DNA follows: TGTGCCAGCAGCGGGGCCGCGGCCTACGAGCAGTACTTC. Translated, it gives CASSGAAAYEQYF.

The CDR3 region is CAGSRDSEETQYF. The CDR3 nucleotides read TGTGCCGGATCGCGGGACTCCGAAGAGACCCAGTACTTC. V usage is TRBV2 and J usage is TRBJ2-5, with D perhaps TRBD2 (6 bases). The CDR3 runs to 13 residues. In germline, CDR1 is SNHLY, CDR2 FYNNEI. V gave up 11 bases and J gave up 3 bases, with 16 bases separating them.

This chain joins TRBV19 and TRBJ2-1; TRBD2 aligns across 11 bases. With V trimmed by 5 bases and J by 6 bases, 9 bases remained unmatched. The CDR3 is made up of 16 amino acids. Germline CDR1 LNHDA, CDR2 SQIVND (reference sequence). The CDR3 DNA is TGTGCCAGTAGTTTCCCCGGGACTAGCGGAATCAATGAGCAGTTCTTC. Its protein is CASSFPGTSGINEQFF.

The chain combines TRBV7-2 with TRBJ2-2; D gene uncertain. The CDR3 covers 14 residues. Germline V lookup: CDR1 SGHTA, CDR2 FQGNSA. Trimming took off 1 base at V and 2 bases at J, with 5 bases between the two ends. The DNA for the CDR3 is TGTGCCAGCAGCTTAGTCCTCAACACCGGGGAGCTGTTTTTT. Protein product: CASSLVLNTGELFF. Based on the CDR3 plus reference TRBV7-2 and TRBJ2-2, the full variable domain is GAGVSQSPSNKVTEKGKDVELRCDPISGHTALYWYRQSLGQGLEFLIYFQGNSAPDKSGLPSDRFSAERTGGSVSTLTIQRTQQEDSAVYLCASSLVLNTGELFFGEGSRLTVL.